This T cell receptor beta chain is from a study of blood T cell repertoires in COVID-19 (dated by TCRdb to about 2020). With respect to the entire study: Samples from collaborators originated in the United States, Italy and Spain and spanned both the acute and convalescent phases of COVID-19. Samples were obtained from the ongoing ImmuneRACE study (first 160 participants) and from 1,254 subjects provided by 6 global collaborators. Where available, HLA class I and class II types were taken from metadata supplied by the sample provider and were not determined by assay-based typing. Sample metadata almost always included a de-identified subject ID, COVID-19 status, age in years and sex. The prospective study material was composed of cDNA or gDNA derived from T cells, B-cell-depleted T cells, or PBMCs. Subjects who had been exposed to COVID-19, were actively infected with it, or had recovered from it provided the deeply sampled blood TCRbeta repertoires that made up the dataset. The repertoires were released in a freely available public database intended as a resource for research on the immune response to SARS-CoV-2. What the authors observed across the whole study: The quantity of clinical and demographic metadata differed by source and by participant and was supplied without curation.

Compared with germline, V lacks 6 bases and J lacks 5 bases; bases without a gene match: 2. Counted from cysteine to phenylalanine, this CDR3 has 12 amino acids. Solely the CDR3 DNA is kept, with 36 bases framed from the first base. The germline V gene supplies CDR1 MNHEY and CDR2 SVGAGI. One collaborating source in Seattle enrolled patients during active infection and followed them longitudinally through the course of disease. Whole blood was collected in K2EDTA tubes by collaborating institutions according to the institutions' own protocols. For TCRbeta analysis, collaborators shipped samples as frozen whole blood, isolated PBMCs, or DNA extracted from either of those sample types. TCRbeta CDR3 regions were amplified from genomic DNA by means of the immunoSEQ Assay, a bias-controlled multiplex PCR. On the study's bioinformatics: Within the assay, amplification of reference gene primers was used to estimate how many nucleated cells each sample contained. Sequence reads were collapsed and filtered to measure the absolute abundance of every unique TCRbeta CDR3 rearrangement. For each sample, productive Simpson clonality was calculated as the square root of Simpson's diversity index across productive rearrangements. TCRdb carries this immuneACCESS record with in-frame sequences only. Its versions omit some clonotypes, under half of them owing to an unresolved V gene in the studies checked, with the rest unexplained. V and J calls and clone size are as listed in that table; D and trimming were resolved from the DNA. This sample lists more than 300,000 clones; around nine tenths were detected once. The top ten constitute 1.8% of the sample.

In the case of this clone: Its cognate antigen has yet to be identified. Nothing much larger sits one base from this clone, and base qualities are not available.

The chain was built from TRBV6-5 and TRBJ1-2; TRBD1 fits 8 bases in the junction. Sequenced material: peripheral blood. The TCR comes from a woman aged 25 to 39 with COVID-19, enrolled during active disease. The DNA sequence is as follows: TGTGCCAGCAGAACAGGGGGTTATGGCTACACCTTC. Its translation reads: CASRTGGYGYTF.